One sample yielded the 11 T cell receptor beta chains listed below, sequenced in a study of CD4 T cells in relation to SARS-CoV-2 and coronaviruses. The unexposed donors gave CD4+ T cells in about 2011-2018, prior to COVID-19. After 10 to 11 days of culture, CD4+ T cells were isolated. Their antigens remain unidentified. The repertoire was sequenced with immunoSEQ multiplex PCR; TCRdb's copy has only in-frame clones and lacks some. The data contain 24,000 or so clones, roughly 82% of them singletons. The sample consisted of CD4+ T cells from PBMCs, cultured in vitro. The origin of the receptors is a human donor in good health.

The V gene is TRBV30, the J gene TRBJ1-1; the D gene is possibly TRBD1 (5 bases). V dropped 3 bases and J dropped 4 bases, with 15 bases sitting between them. Germline lookup yields CDR1 GTSNPN and CDR2 SVGIG (reference sequence). The CDR3 length is 14 residues. The CDR3 loop is CAWRRGGQGTEAFF. In DNA form, the CDR3 reads TGTGCCTGGAGAAGAGGTGGGCAGGGCACTGAAGCTTTCTTT.

The rearrangement links TRBV5-8 to TRBJ1-5; possibly TRBD1 for D (6 bases). The CDR3 is 13 residues long. Germline V gene sequence: CDR1 SGHTS, CDR2 YDEGEE. Deletions cut 6 bases from V and 5 bases from J, with 12 bases between. The CDR3 loop is CASTQTGDQPQHF. Written as DNA, the CDR3 is TGTGCCAGCACCCAGACAGGCGATCAGCCCCAGCATTTT.

This sequence joins TRBV4-2 and TRBJ1-5, with TRBD1 matching over 8 bases. This CDR3 comprises 19 residues. Trimming at V came to 4 bases and at J to 0 bases, leaving 14 bases not matched to a gene. Looked up from germline, CDR1 is LGHNA and CDR2 is YNFKEQ. CDR3 sequence reads: CASSPEIGTGFFSNQPQHF. Here the CDR3 DNA reads TGTGCCAGCAGCCCGGAAATTGGGACAGGCTTTTTTAGCAATCAGCCCCAGCATTTT.

CDR3 amino acids: CASSQRGGDQPQHF. CDR3 in DNA: TGTGCCAGTAGCCAGAGGGGGGGAGATCAGCCCCAGCATTTT. The gene calls are TRBV19 and TRBJ1-5, with TRBD1 as a possible D gene (6 bases). Trimming cost V 6 bases and J 5 bases, with 14 bases left between them. The CDR3 totals 14 residues. In germline, CDR1 is LNHDA, CDR2 SQIVND (reference sequence).

This sequence joins TRBV21-1 and TRBJ2-6. TRBV21-1 is a pseudogene. The CDR3 totals 16 residues. The CDR3 nucleotides are TGTGCCAGCAGCACCCCTTGGAACTCTGGGGCCAACGTCCTGACTTTC. The encoded protein is CASSTPWNSGANVLTF.

The table lists this clone with a few counts. This chain joins TRBV7-3 and TRBJ2-1, with 7 bases matching TRBD2. Trimming at V came to 7 bases and at J to 5 bases, leaving 11 bases not matched to a gene. CDR1 SGHTA and CDR2 FQGTGA come from the germline V gene. CDR3 length equals 15 residues. CDR3 nucleotide sequence: TGTGCCAGCAATGACCCGCGGGAGCCCAACAATGAGCAGTTCTTC. Protein: CASNDPREPNNEQFF.

The rearrangement joins TRBV7-2 to TRBJ1-6, with D perhaps matching TRBD1 (5 bases). The CDR3 has 13 amino acids. Germline V gives CDR1 SGHTA, CDR2 FQGNSA. Deletions cut 6 bases from V and 13 bases from J, with 16 bases between. The CDR3 spells CASRLGVTLPLHF. As DNA, the CDR3 is TGTGCCAGCAGGTTGGGGGTTACTTTGCCCCTCCACTTT.

The V and J genes are TRBV11-2 and TRBJ2-4; TRBD2 might be the D (6 bases). The CDR3 extends over 14 amino acids. V was clipped by 5 bases and J by 1 base, with 9 bases between them. The germline CDR1 and CDR2 sequences are SGHAT and FQNNGV. The CDR3 sequence is CASSPAGAKNIQYF. The CDR3 coding sequence is TGTGCCAGCAGCCCTGCGGGGGCCAAAAACATTCAGTACTTC.

This clone was recorded only once. The chain joins TRBV4-3 to TRBJ1-2; 11 bases align to TRBD1. The CDR3 runs 16 residues. Germline V gives CDR1 LGHNA, CDR2 YSLEER. With 3 bases clipped from V and 3 bases from J, the junction kept 6 bases outside the gene matches. CDR3 sequence: CASSHTPGQGDYGYTF. In nucleotides, the CDR3 is TGCGCCAGCAGCCACACACCGGGACAGGGGGACTATGGCTACACCTTC.

The genes are TRBV7-3 and TRBJ2-6; the D call may be TRBD1 or TRBD2 (5 bases each). The CDR3 has 17 amino acids. Trimming pared 8 bases from V and 0 bases from J, leaving 17 bases between. Germline CDR1 is SGHTA and CDR2 is FQGTGA. CDR3 sequence: CASGYRGASSGANVLTF. The CDR3 region has the DNA TGTGCCAGCGGGTACAGAGGGGCTAGCTCTGGGGCCAACGTCCTGACTTTC.

This clone was detected only a few times. J is TRBJ2-7 and V is TRBV6-2 or TRBV6-3, with D possibly matching TRBD1 (6 bases). Germline V gives CDR1 MNHEY, CDR2 SVGEGT. The V gene lost 2 bases and the J gene lost 7 bases, with 15 bases spanning the gap. The CDR3 contains 14 residues. The DNA of the CDR3 is TGTGCCAGCAGTTACGGGGGCCAGGGAAGGGAGCAGTACTTC. Translation gives CASSYGGQGREQYF.